Sequencing of this T cell receptor beta chain was carried out in a study of blood T cell repertoires in COVID-19. Study information: COVID-19 samples collected from the United States, Italy and Spain covered acute and convalescent phases. Sample material is recorded as cDNA or gDNA derived from T cells, B-cell-depleted T cells, or PBMCs.

As processed by the authors: Cell counts per sample came from amplifying reference gene primers. The protocol was immunoSEQ multiplex PCR, while the TCRdb copy is restricted to in-frame clones and leaves out a portion. From that table come the V and J calls and clone size; the DNA was used to work out D and trimming. The table has over 150,000 clones, 65% to 90% seen once. Germline CDR1 is ENHRY and CDR2 is SYGVKD. The CDR3 contains 14 residues. Trimming took 10 bases from V and 0 from J; bases not matched to a gene: 4. The source material was peripheral blood. This clonotype was obtained from a man aged 45-65 years with active or convalescent COVID-19. The genes are TRBV10-3 and TRBJ1-5; 9 bases are a match to TRBD1. The chain's CDR3 is CASQGQGSNQPQHF. In nucleotides, the CDR3 is TGTGCCAGCCAGGGACAGGGTAGCAATCAGCCCCAGCATTTT.